This TCR beta chain is from a study of PD-1 blockade in classical Hodgkin lymphoma. Study at large: Patients received nivolumab 3 mg/kg intravenously every 2 weeks.

As for this clone: The antigen is not known.

Study conclusions and caveats: Later analyses included only patients treated at least 1 year post-ASCT.

Sequenced by immunoSEQ multiplex PCR; TCRdb stores in-frame clones only, minus some. The table records under 110,000 clones, around nine tenths of them present only once. Each of the patients experienced relapse following autologous stem cell transplantation, and their brentuximab vedotin exposure differed. The germline gives CDR1 SGHRS, CDR2 YFSETQ. This CDR3 has 15 residues. The J segment lost 4 bases and the V segment lost 5 bases, leaving 6 bases of the junction unmatched. The chain is built from TRBV5-1 and TRBJ2-3, with TRBD2 matching over 11 bases. The sequences come from peripheral blood mononuclear cells (PBMCs), collected before the second cycle of nivolumab. The TCR originated in a human donor with classical Hodgkin lymphoma. The CDR3, as DNA: TGCGCCAGCAGATTACTGGGACTAGCGGCAGATACGCAGTATTTT. It yields the protein CASRLLGLAADTQYF.